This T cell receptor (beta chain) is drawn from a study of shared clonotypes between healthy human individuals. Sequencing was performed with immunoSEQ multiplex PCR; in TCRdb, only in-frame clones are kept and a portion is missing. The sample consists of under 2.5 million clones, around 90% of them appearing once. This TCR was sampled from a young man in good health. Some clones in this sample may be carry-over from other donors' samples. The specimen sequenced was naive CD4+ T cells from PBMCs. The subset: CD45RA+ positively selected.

The CDR3 reads CASSLIAGTDTQYF. The DNA for the CDR3 is TGTGCCAGCAGCTTAATAGCGGGCACAGATACGCAGTATTTT. This sequence joins TRBV7-3 and TRBJ2-3, with D perhaps matching TRBD2 (6 bases). The V end lost 1 base, the J end lost 1 base, and 6 bases lay between the germline ends. This CDR3 has 14 residues. Germline CDR1 is SGHTA and CDR2 is FQGTGA.